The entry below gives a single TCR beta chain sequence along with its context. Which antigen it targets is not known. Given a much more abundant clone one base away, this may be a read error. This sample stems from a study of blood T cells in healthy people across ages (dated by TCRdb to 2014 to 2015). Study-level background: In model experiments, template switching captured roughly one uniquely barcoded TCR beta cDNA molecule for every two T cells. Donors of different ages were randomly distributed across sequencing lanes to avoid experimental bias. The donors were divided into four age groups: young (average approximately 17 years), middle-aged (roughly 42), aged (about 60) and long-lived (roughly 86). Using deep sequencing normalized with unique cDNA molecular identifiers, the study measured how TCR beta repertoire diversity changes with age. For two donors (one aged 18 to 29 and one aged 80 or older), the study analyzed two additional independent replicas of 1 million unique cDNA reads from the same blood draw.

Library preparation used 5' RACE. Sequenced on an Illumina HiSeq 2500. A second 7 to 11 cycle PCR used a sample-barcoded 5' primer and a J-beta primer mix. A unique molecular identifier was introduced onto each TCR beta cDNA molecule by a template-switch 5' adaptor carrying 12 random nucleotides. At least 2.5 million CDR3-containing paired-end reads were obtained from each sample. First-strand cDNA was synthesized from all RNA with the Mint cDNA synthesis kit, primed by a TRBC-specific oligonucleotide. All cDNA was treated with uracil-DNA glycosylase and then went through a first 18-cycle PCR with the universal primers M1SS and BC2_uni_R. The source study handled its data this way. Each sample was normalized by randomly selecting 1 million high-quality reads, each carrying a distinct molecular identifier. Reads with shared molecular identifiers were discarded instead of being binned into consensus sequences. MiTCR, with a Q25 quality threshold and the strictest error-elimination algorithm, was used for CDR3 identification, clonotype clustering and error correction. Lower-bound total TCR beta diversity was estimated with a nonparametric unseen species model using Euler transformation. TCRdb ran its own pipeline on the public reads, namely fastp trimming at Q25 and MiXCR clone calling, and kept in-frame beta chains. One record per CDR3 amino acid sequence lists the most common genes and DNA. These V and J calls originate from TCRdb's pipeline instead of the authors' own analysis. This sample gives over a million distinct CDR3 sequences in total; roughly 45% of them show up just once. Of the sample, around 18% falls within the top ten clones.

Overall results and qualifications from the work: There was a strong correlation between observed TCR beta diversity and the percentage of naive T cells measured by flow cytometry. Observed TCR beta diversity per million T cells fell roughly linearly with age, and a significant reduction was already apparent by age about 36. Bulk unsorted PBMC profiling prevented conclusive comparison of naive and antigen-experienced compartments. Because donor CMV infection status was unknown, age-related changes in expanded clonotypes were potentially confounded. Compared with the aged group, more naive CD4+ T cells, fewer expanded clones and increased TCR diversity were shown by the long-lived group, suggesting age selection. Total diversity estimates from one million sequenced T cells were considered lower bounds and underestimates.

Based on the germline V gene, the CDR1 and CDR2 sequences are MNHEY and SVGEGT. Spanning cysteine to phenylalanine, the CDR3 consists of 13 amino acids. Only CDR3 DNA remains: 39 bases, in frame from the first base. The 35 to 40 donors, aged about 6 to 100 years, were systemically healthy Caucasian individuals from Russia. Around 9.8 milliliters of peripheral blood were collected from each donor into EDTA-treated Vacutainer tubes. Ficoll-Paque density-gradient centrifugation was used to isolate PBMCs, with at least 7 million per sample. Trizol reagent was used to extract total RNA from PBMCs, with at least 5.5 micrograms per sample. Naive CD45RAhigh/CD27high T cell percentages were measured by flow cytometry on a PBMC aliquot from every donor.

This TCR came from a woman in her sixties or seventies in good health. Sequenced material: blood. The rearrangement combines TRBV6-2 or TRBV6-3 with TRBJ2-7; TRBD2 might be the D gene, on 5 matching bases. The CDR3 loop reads CTSRPSGTYEQYF. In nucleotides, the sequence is TGTACCAGCAGACCCTCGGGAACCTACGAGCAGTACTTC.